One sample yielded the 12 T cell receptor beta chains listed below, sequenced in a study of untreated major depressive disorder. The protocol was immunoSEQ multiplex PCR, while the TCRdb copy is restricted to in-frame clones and leaves out a portion. The sample includes about 20,000 clones, around 87% of them seen just once. Sequencing used CD4+ T cells from PBMCs. These receptors were collected from a woman between 25 and 40 years old in good health.

The chain couples TRBV2 to TRBJ2-7; D unclear. This CDR3 has 11 amino acids. In germline, CDR1 is SNHLY, CDR2 FYNNEI. V dropped 8 bases and J dropped 0 bases, with 5 bases sitting between them. CDR3 loop: CASRSSYEQYF. CDR3 sequence (DNA): TGTGCCAGCCGGTCCTCCTACGAGCAGTACTTC.

The V call is TRBV6-5, the J call TRBJ1-1; 8 positions match TRBD1. Germline V gene sequence: CDR1 MNHEY, CDR2 SVGAGI. J was trimmed by 6 bases and V by 6 bases; bases with no gene match: 6. The CDR3 is 13 residues long. CDR3 protein: CASSPDRGAEAFF. The CDR3 DNA follows: TGTGCCAGCAGCCCCGACAGGGGTGCTGAAGCTTTCTTT.

The chain carries TRBV15 and TRBJ1-4; possible D gene TRBD1, 6 bases. The V gene lost 0 bases and the J gene lost 3 bases, with 11 bases spanning the gap. Germline V lookup: CDR1 LNHNV, CDR2 YYDKDF (reference sequence). This CDR3 region has 16 residues. CDR3 loop: CATSRDGGASNEKLFF. CDR3 coding DNA: TGTGCCACCAGCAGAGATGGGGGGGCTTCTAATGAAAAACTGTTTTTT.

As regards this clone: A junction boundary mismatches the germline segment, possibly from a read error. V usage is TRBV5-8 and J usage is TRBJ1-4, with 8 bases lining up with TRBD1. CDR1 SGHTS and CDR2 YDEGEE come from the germline V gene. This CDR3 is 14 amino acids long. CDR3 DNA: TGTGCCAGCAGCCCACTCGATCCGGGACAGGACTTTCTTTTT. Its translation is CASSPLDPGQDFLF. The full variable domain, completed using reference TRBV5-8 and TRBJ1-4, is EAGVTQSPTHLIKTRGQQATLRCSPISGHTSVYWYQQALGLGLQFLLWYDEGEERNRGNFPPRFSGRQFPNYSSELNVNALELEDSALYLCASSPLDPGQDFLFGSGTQLSVL.

This rearrangement joins TRBV7-2 to TRBJ1-1; D not resolved. V gave up 2 bases and J gave up 2 bases, with 0 bases separating them. The CDR3 runs to 11 residues. Germline-derived CDR1 and CDR2 are SGHTA and FQGNSA. The CDR3 bases are TGTGCCAGCAGCTTAAACACTGAAGCTTTCTTT. Translation: CASSLNTEAFF.

This chain uses TRBV27 with TRBJ1-2, with D maybe TRBD1 (5 bases). The V end was cut by 7 bases, the J end by 4 bases, with 13 bases between. Germline V gene data show CDR1 as MNHEY and CDR2 as SMNVEV (reference sequence). The CDR3 is 13 amino acids. CDR3 region: CASTRAVGYGYTF. The DNA for the CDR3 is TGTGCCAGCACCAGGGCGGTGGGCTATGGCTACACCTTC.

This chain connects TRBV5-1 to TRBJ1-1; maybe TRBD1 (5 bases). The germline gives CDR1 SGHRS, CDR2 YFSETQ. The CDR3 runs to 14 residues. V lost 6 bases to trimming and J lost 3 bases, with 15 bases between them. The CDR3 sequence: CASTQPGRDTEAFF. The CDR3 DNA reads as TGCGCCAGCACACAACCGGGACGGGACACTGAAGCTTTCTTT.

CDR3 nucleotide sequence: TGTGCCAGCAGCCAAGATGGTGAGCAGTTCTTC. Residues: CASSQDGEQFF. The J gene is TRBJ2-1, the V gene TRBV4-2; D not certain. The CDR3 length is 11 residues. Germline values: CDR1 LGHNA, CDR2 YNFKEQ. V was cut by 0 bases and J by 9 bases, with 3 bases left in between.

J is TRBJ2-3 and V is TRBV30, with 9 bases lining up with TRBD2. This CDR3 has 15 residues. J gave up 4 bases and V 0 bases, and 5 bases lay outside the gene matches. Germline CDR1 is GTSNPN and CDR2 is SVGIG (reference sequence). CDR3 in amino acids: CAWSVFSGGSDTQYF. The DNA of the CDR3 is TGTGCCTGGAGTGTCTTTAGCGGGGGTTCAGATACGCAGTATTTT.

V and J are TRBV9 and TRBJ2-2, with D perhaps matching TRBD1 (5 bases). V was trimmed by 3 bases and J by 0 bases, leaving 6 bases between them. Germline V gives CDR1 SGDLS, CDR2 YYNGEE. The CDR3 contains 14 residues. DNA for the CDR3: TGTGCCAGCAGCGGGACAACGAACACCGGGGAGCTGTTTTTT. It translates to CASSGTTNTGELFF.

The chain joins TRBV28 to TRBJ1-5; D possibly corresponds to TRBD1 (5 bases). V lost 3 bases and J lost 7, with 13 bases in between. The CDR3 sequence is 14 residues long. The germline gives CDR1 MDHEN, CDR2 SYDVKM. CDR3 amino acids: CASSLVSRGQPQHF. The CDR3 nucleotides read TGTGCCAGCAGTTTGGTTTCTCGGGGGCAGCCCCAGCATTTT.

The chain links TRBV4-3 to TRBJ2-7; 8 bases are shared with TRBD2. With V trimmed by 1 base and J by 4 bases, 12 bases remained unmatched. CDR3 length equals 17 residues. Looked up from germline, CDR1 is LGHNA and CDR2 is YSLEER. CDR3 in amino acids: CASSQGAGGFKLYEQYF. DNA for the CDR3: TGCGCCAGCAGCCAAGGGGCGGGGGGCTTTAAACTTTACGAGCAGTACTTC.